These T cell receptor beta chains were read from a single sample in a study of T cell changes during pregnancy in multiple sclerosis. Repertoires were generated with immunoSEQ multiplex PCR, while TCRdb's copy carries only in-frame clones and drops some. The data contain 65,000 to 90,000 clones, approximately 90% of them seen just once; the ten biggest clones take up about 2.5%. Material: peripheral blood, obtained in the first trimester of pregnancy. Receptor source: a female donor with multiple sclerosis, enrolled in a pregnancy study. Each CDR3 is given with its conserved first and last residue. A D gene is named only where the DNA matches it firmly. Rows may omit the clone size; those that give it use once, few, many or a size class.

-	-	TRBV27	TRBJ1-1	TGTGCCAGCAGTGTATGGGCGGCGCGGGGGAGGCACACTGAAGCTTTCTTT	CASSVWAARGRHTEAFF
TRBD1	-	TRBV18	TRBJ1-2	TGTGCCAGCTCGCCCGCCTTAGGACAGGGGGCGATTGGCTACACCTTC	CASSPALGQGAIGYTF
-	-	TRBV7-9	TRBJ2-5	TGTGCCAGCAGCCGGACAGAAGAGACCCAGTACTTC	CASSRTEETQYF
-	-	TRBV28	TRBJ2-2	TGTGCCAGCAGTTTATGGCTAGCAGAACCCACCGGGGAGCTGTTTTTT	CASSLWLAEPTGELFF
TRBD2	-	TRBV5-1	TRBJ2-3	TGCGCCAGCAAGACCCTAGCGGGGGGAGATACGCAGTATTTT	CASKTLAGGDTQYF
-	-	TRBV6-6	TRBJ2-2	TGTGCCAGCAGATCCTCGAGCACCGGGGAGCTGTTTTTT	CASRSSSTGELFF
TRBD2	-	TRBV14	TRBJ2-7	TGTGCCAGCAGCCGAACTAGCGGTTCCACCTACGAGCAGTACTTC	CASSRTSGSTYEQYF
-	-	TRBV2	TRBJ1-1	TGTGCCAGCAGTGAAGCGGGGGCAGGGAGCGCGCCGGGCACTGAAGCTTTCTTT	CASSEAGAGSAPGTEAFF
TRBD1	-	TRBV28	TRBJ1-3	TGTGCCAGCAGGGGGACAGGGACGTACACCATATATTTT	CASRGTGTYTIYF
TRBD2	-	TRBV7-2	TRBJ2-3	TGTGCCAGCAGCTCAAAGGGCCTAGCGGGGGGGCCGAGGGCCGATACGCAGTATTTT	CASSSKGLAGGPRADTQYF
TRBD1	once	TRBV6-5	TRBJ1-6	TGTGCCAGCAGTTACTCCACGGGACAGCTTAATTCACCCCTCCACTTT	CASSYSTGQLNSPLHF
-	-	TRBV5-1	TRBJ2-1	TGCGCCAGCAGCGAAGGACACCAAGGTCTCTACAATGAGCAGTTCTTC	CASSEGHQGLYNEQFF
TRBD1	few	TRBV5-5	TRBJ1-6	TGTGCCAGCAGCCCGGGACAGGGGACTAATTCACCCCTCCACTTT	CASSPGQGTNSPLHF
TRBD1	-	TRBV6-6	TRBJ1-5	TGTGCCAGCAGTTACTCGGACAGGGCACGGCAGCCCCAGCATTTT	CASSYSDRARQPQHF
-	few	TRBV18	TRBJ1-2	TGTGCCAGCTCACCAGACAGTAACGGCTACACCTTC	CASSPDSNGYTF
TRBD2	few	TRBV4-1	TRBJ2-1	TGCGCCAGCAGCCAAGATCTATTCGGACTAGCGGCGGCATACAATGAGCAGTTCTTC	CASSQDLFGLAAAYNEQFF
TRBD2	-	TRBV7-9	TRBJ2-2	TGTGCCAGCAGCTTAGACCTAGCGGGCACCGGGGAGCTGTTTTTT	CASSLDLAGTGELFF
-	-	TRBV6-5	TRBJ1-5	TGTGCCAGCAGTTACGGGGGGGCTAATCAGCCCCAGCATTTT	CASSYGGANQPQHF
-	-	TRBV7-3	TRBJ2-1	TGTGCCAGCAGCTTAGCGGGGAACCCCTACAATGAGCAGTTCTTC	CASSLAGNPYNEQFF
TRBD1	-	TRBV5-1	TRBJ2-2	TGCGCCAGCAGCCATCAGGGGGACGTCGGGGAGCTGTTTTTT	CASSHQGDVGELFF
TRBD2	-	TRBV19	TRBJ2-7	TGTGCCAGTACCCTTTCGGGGGGATCTAGCTCCTACGAGCAGTACTTC	CASTLSGGSSSYEQYF
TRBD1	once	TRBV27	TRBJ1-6	TGTGCCAGCAGTCCGACAGGGAATAATTCACCCCTCCACTTT	CASSPTGNNSPLHF
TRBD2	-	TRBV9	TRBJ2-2	TGTGCCAGCAGCCCCAATAGCGGGCCGAACACCGGGGAGCTGTTTTTT	CASSPNSGPNTGELFF
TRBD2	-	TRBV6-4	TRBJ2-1	TGTGCCAGCAGTGACGGGGAGCGGGGGCAGCAGTTCTTC	CASSDGERGQQFF
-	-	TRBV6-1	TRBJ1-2	TGTGCCAGCAGTCTCCTGGGAGGTAACTATGGCTACACCTTC	CASSLLGGNYGYTF
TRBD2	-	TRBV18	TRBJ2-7	TGTGCCAGCTCACTAGCGGGAGCGGAAAACGAGCAGTACTTC	CASSLAGAENEQYF
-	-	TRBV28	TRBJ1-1	TGTGCCAGCAGGACGCAGGGTTCCCCCGCGGCTGAAGCTTTCTTT	CASRTQGSPAAEAFF
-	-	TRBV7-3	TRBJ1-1	TGTGCCAGCAGCGGGGGAGGGAACACTGAAGCTTTCTTT	CASSGGGNTEAFF
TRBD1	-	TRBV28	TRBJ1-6	TGTGCCAGCAGTTTACATAGGACAGGGGGATATTCACCCCTCCACTTT	CASSLHRTGGYSPLHF
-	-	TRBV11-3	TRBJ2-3	TGTGCCAGCAGCTTAGGGGACTCTGATACGCAGTATTTT	CASSLGDSDTQYF
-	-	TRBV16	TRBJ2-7	TGTGCCAGCAGCCAATCATCAGGGGTCCACGAGCAGTACTTC	CASSQSSGVHEQYF
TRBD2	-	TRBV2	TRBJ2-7	TGTGCCAGCAGTGGGGGGACTAGCGGAACCTACGAGCAGTACTTC	CASSGGTSGTYEQYF
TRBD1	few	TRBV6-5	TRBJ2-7	TGTGCCAGCAGTTACTCGTGGCGGGACAGGACCGCCGAGCAGTACTTC	CASSYSWRDRTAEQYF
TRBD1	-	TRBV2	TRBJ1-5	TGTGCCAGCAGGTACGACAGGGGAAGGGATCAGCCCCAGCATTTT	CASRYDRGRDQPQHF
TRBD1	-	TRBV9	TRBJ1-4	TGTGCCAGCAGCTCGACCCCGGGACAGCCCATGAAAAAACTGTTTTTT	CASSSTPGQPMKKLFF
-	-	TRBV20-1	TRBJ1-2	TGCAGTGCTTATAACTATGGCTACACCTTC	CSAYNYGYTF
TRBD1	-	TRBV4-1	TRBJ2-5	TGCGCCAGCAGATCAGCCGGGACAGGGAAAGAGACCCAGTACTTC	CASRSAGTGKETQYF
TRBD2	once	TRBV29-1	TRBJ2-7	TGCAGCGTTGCCGGGATAGCGGGAACCACGTCCTACGAGCAGTACTTC	CSVAGIAGTTSYEQYF
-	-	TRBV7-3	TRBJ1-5	TGTGCCAGCAGCCTGGACGGGATTAGCAATCAGCCCCAGCATTTT	CASSLDGISNQPQHF
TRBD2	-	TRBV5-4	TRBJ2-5	TGTGCCAGCAGCTTGGTTGGACGGGGGGAAGAGACCCAGTACTTC	CASSLVGRGEETQYF
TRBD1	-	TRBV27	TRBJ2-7	TGTGCCAGCAGCCAACAGGGGGGCCACGAGCAGTACTTC	CASSQQGGHEQYF
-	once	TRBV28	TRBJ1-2	TGTGCCAGCAGTTTACTTGGGGGTGAGATTAGGGGGAACTATGGCTACACCTTC	CASSLLGGEIRGNYGYTF
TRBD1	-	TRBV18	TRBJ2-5	TGTGCCAGCTCACGTCGGATCGGGACAGGCCCACAAGAGACCCAGTACTTC	CASSRRIGTGPQETQYF
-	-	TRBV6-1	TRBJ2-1	TGTGCCAGCAGTTACGGGAATGAGCAGTTCTTC	CASSYGNEQFF
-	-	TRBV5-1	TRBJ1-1	TGCGCCAGCAGCCCGCGGAGGAGTGGGAACACTGAAGCTTTCTTT	CASSPRRSGNTEAFF
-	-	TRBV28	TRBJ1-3	TGTGCCAGCAGTATCAGGGGTACCACCATATATTTT	CASSIRGTTIYF
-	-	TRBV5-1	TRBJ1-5	TGCGCCAGCAGCGTTGACATGGGCAATCAGCCCCAGCATTTT	CASSVDMGNQPQHF
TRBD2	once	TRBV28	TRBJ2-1	TGTGCCGGATCGACTAGCGGGCTCTACAATGAGCAGTTCTTC	CAGSTSGLYNEQFF
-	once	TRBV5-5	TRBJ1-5	TGTGCCAGCAGCTTGTCAGGGTTGGGCAATCAGCCCCAGCATTTT	CASSLSGLGNQPQHF